Reported below is one TCR beta chain. CDR1 is MNHEY and CDR2 is SVGEGT in the germline V gene. CDR3 length: 13 residues. Losses at the gene ends were 6 bases for V and 14 bases for J; bases not matched to a gene: 9. These data originate in a study of CD8 T cells in ankylosing spondylitis. A single record per CDR3 protein comes from TCRdb applying MiXCR to the 5' RACE reads. This sample has 35,000 to 40,000 distinct CDR3 sequences, with approximately 15% found just once. This chain joins TRBV6-2 or TRBV6-3 and TRBJ2-1, with 11 positions matching TRBD2. The source of this sequence is a male donor with ankylosing spondylitis or in good health (not recorded which). Sample: blood. The CDR3 reads CASRAGTSGTKFF. The DNA of the CDR3 is TGTGCCAGCAGGGCCGGGACTAGCGGAACAAAGTTCTTC.